One and the same sample provided the 8 T cell receptor beta chains below, sequenced in a study of T cells after yellow fever vaccination. TCRdb reanalysed the 5' RACE reads using MiXCR and keeps one entry per CDR3 protein. Of a few hundred thousand distinct CDR3 sequences in the sample, 17% were seen once. The specimen comprised PBMCs, sampled 4 to 5 days after the first yellow fever vaccination. These receptors originate from a man younger than 30 who received the YFV17D yellow fever vaccine.

The V gene is TRBV5-4, the J gene TRBJ2-1, with D possibly matching TRBD2 (6 bases). The CDR3 is made up of 14 amino acids. Germline CDR1 and CDR2: SGHNT and YYREEE (reference sequence). V was shortened by 4 bases and J by 3 bases, with 11 bases between the two germline ends. In DNA, the CDR3 is TGTGCCAGCAGCCCGCGGGGCGACTACAATGAGCAGTTCTTC. Translation: CASSPRGDYNEQFF.

This clonotype was counted between two and nine times. The chain carries TRBV9 and TRBJ2-1; 7 bases are shared with TRBD1. The CDR3 totals 15 residues. Germline V gene sequence: CDR1 SGDLS, CDR2 YYNGEE. Trimming took 0 bases from V and 7 from J; bases not matched to a gene: 7. In DNA form, the CDR3 reads TGTGCCAGCAGCGTAGCGCCAGGGGGTAATAATGAGCAGTTCTTC. It yields the protein CASSVAPGGNNEQFF.

This clonotype was observed at least ten times. This chain links TRBV20-1 with TRBJ1-1; 8 positions agree with TRBD1. The CDR3 has 13 residues. V lost 4 bases, J lost 5 bases, and 6 bases stayed unmatched. Germline CDR1 reads DFQATT; CDR2 reads SNEGSKA (reference sequence). The CDR3: CSATQGAETEAFF. The CDR3 DNA follows: TGCAGTGCTACCCAGGGGGCAGAAACTGAAGCTTTCTTT.

The chain is built from TRBV24-1 and TRBJ2-5, with a possible D match to TRBD1 (5 bases). Germline lookup yields CDR1 KGHDR and CDR2 SFDVKD. This CDR3 is 14 amino acids long. Trimming shortened V by 8 bases and J by 4 bases, and 16 bases separated the two germline ends. This CDR3 is CATTRDTLRETQYF. The CDR3 nucleotides read TGTGCCACCACCAGGGATACCCTCCGAGAGACCCAGTACTTC.

This clonotype has a handful of counts. This chain links TRBV6-5 with TRBJ1-1; 7 positions agree with TRBD1. CDR3 length: 16 residues. V was clipped by 2 bases and J by 3 bases; unmatched bases: 9. Germline CDR1 is MNHEY and CDR2 is SVGAGI. CDR3 in amino acids: CASSYSGGGLYTEAFF. The CDR3, as DNA: TGTGCCAGCAGTTACAGTGGAGGGGGCCTGTACACTGAAGCTTTCTTT.

The V and J genes are TRBV20-1 and TRBJ2-2, with D tentatively TRBD1 or TRBD2 (6 bases each). Trimming left V 3 bases short and J 4 bases short, with 15 bases between. Germline loops: CDR1 DFQATT, CDR2 SNEGSKA (reference sequence). The CDR3 covers 15 residues. The CDR3 DNA sequence: TGCAGTGCTAGGGCCCGGGGGCTAGGCACCGGGGAGCTGTTTTTT. Translating it yields CSARARGLGTGELFF.

This clonotype came up a few times. V and J are TRBV5-5 and TRBJ1-3; D not resolved. Germline values: CDR1 SGHKS, CDR2 YYEKEE (reference sequence). The CDR3 loop spans 13 amino acids. V lost 2 bases, J lost 8 bases, and 11 bases lay in between. The CDR3, as DNA: TGTGCCAGCAGCTTATTGGGCCGGGACACCATATATTTT. Amino acids: CASSLLGRDTIYF. The full variable domain, with the rest looked up from reference TRBV5-5 and TRBJ1-3, is DAGVTQSPTHLIKTRGQQVTLRCSPISGHKSVSWYQQVLGQGPQFIFQYYEKEERGRGNFPDRFSARQFPNYSSELNVNALLLGDSALYLCASSLLGRDTIYFGEGSWLTVV.

V usage is TRBV5-6 and J usage is TRBJ2-3; D is possibly TRBD1 (5 bases). The V end lost 5 bases, the J end lost 1 base, and 11 bases lay between the germline ends. The CDR3 extends over 14 amino acids. CDR1 SGHDT and CDR2 YYEEEE come from the germline V gene. The CDR3 DNA is TGTGCCAGCAGAGTCGTGGGGCGCACAGATACGCAGTATTTT. The encoded protein is CASRVVGRTDTQYF.